This TCR beta chain is from a study of beta chain features in type 1 diabetes. Study summary: Age, gender and cell yields were similar between patients and healthy donors.

This CDR3 is 14 amino acids long. The germline V gene encodes CDR1 SEHNR and CDR2 FQNEAQ (reference sequence). V was clipped by 4 bases and J by 10 bases; unmatched bases: 4. This clone was seen only a few times. Its cognate antigen is unknown. Cells sorted by CD45RO/CCR7/CD25/CD127/CD95/CD27 comprised CD4+ naive, central memory, regulatory and stem cell-like memory cells. The authors reverse transcribed all of the isolated RNA, so sequencing captured expressed TCRB transcripts. The method was immunoSEQ multiplex PCR; TCRdb's version includes in-frame clones alone and lacks a portion of them. This table holds approximately 170,000 clones, over 55% found once. Study-level results: Shortening of TCRB CDR3s, moderate but significant, appeared in all four CD4+ subsets of Type 1 diabetes patients.

The receptor was derived from a man aged 25-40 years with type 1 diabetes. This sequence joins TRBV7-9 and TRBJ2-1, with 13 nucleotides matching TRBD2. Material: naive CD4+ T cells from blood. CDR3 sequence: CASSSAGLAGEQFF. In nucleotides, the CDR3 is TGTGCCAGCAGCTCAGCGGGACTAGCGGGAGAGCAGTTCTTC.